The 25 T cell receptor beta chains given below trace back to one sample, sequenced in a study of T cells in localized non-small cell lung cancer. Produced via immunoSEQ multiplex PCR; TCRdb's table is partial and in-frame only. In the table there are fewer than 25,000 clones, 92% of which are singletons. The material sequenced was peripheral blood, taken before any cancer treatment. The receptors originated from a woman aged 40 to 75 with stage I lung adenocarcinoma.

The gene calls are TRBV11-1 and TRBJ2-6; unclear D gene. CDR1 is SGHAT, CDR2 FQDESV, per germline (reference sequence). CDR3 length: 15 residues. V was pared by 5 bases and J by 2 bases, with 10 bases between. CDR3 residues: CASSRERAGANVLTF. In nucleotides, the CDR3 is TGTGCCAGCAGCCGCGAAAGGGCTGGGGCCAACGTCCTGACTTTC.

This clone is a singleton in its sample. The chain combines TRBV5-1 with TRBJ2-7, with 10 bases aligning to TRBD1. The CDR3 loop spans 15 amino acids. Germline trimming cut 0 bases from V and 2 bases from J; bases unmatched to any gene: 2. Per the germline V gene, CDR1 is SGHRS and CDR2 is YFSETQ. CDR3 DNA sequence: TGCGCCAGCAGCTTGGGAGGGACAGGGGCCTACGAGCAGTACTTC. Translating it yields CASSLGGTGAYEQYF.

The chain is built from TRBV9 and TRBJ2-6; a possible D gene is TRBD2 (5 bases). V lost 2 bases, J lost 12 bases, and 12 bases lay in between. This CDR3 is built from 13 residues. Germline lookup yields CDR1 SGDLS and CDR2 YYNGEE. The CDR3 DNA reads as TGTGCCAGCAGCGTTATAGGGAGAAGCGTCCTGACTTTC. This encodes CASSVIGRSVLTF.

This clone appeared a single time. The V and J genes are TRBV7-9 and TRBJ1-1; 8 bases align to TRBD1. Germline trimming cut 1 base from V and 3 bases from J; bases unmatched to any gene: 4. The CDR3 covers 15 residues. CDR1 is SEHNR and CDR2 is FQNEAQ in the germline V gene (reference sequence). The CDR3 sequence is CASSLGQGTYTEAFF. The CDR3 DNA follows: TGTGCCAGCAGCTTAGGACAGGGGACTTACACTGAAGCTTTCTTT.

The chain employs TRBV4-2 and TRBJ1-4; a possible D gene is TRBD1 (5 bases). The CDR3 is 16 residues long. The V gene lost 1 base and the J gene lost 8 bases, with 17 bases spanning the gap. Germline assignment: CDR1 LGHNA and CDR2 YNFKEQ. As DNA, the CDR3 is TGTGCCAGCAGCCAAGGTTCGACAGTCCCGGGGGAAAAACTGTTTTTT. It specifies CASSQGSTVPGEKLFF.

The table lists this clone with a few counts. The rearrangement uses TRBV5-4 and TRBJ2-5, with D possibly being TRBD1 (7 bases). The CDR3 length is 15 residues. V was shortened by 1 base and J by 5 bases, with 15 bases between the two germline ends. The germline CDR1 and CDR2 sequences are SGHNT and YYREEE (reference sequence). CDR3: CASSLQGGVLETQYF. CDR3 bases: TGTGCCAGCAGCTTGCAGGGGGGTGTCTTGGAGACCCAGTACTTC. Using reference TRBV5-4 and TRBJ2-5 for the parts outside the CDR3, the full variable domain is ETGVTQSPTHLIKTRGQQVTLRCSSQSGHNTVSWYQQALGQGPQFIFQYYREEENGRGNFPPRFSGLQFPNYSSELNVNALELDDSALYLCASSLQGGVLETQYFGPGTRLLVL.

The chain uses TRBV6-5 and TRBJ1-2; TRBD1 agrees at 7 bases. The CDR3 is 14 amino acids. V trimming: 5 bases; J trimming: 5 bases; junction bases outside the gene matches: 8. CDR1 and CDR2 from the germline V gene are MNHEY and SVGAGI. The CDR3 loop is CASSAPGGVYGYTF. As DNA, the CDR3 is TGTGCCAGCAGTGCCCCAGGGGGGGTTTATGGCTACACCTTC.

The rearrangement joins TRBV19 to TRBJ2-7, with 10 bases fitting TRBD1. Unmatched junction bases numbered 4, after V lost 5 bases and J lost 3 bases. The CDR3 extends over 14 amino acids. Germline values: CDR1 LNHDA, CDR2 SQIVND (reference sequence). The chain's CDR3 is CASSPTGGGYEQYF. The CDR3, as DNA: TGTGCCAGTAGTCCGACAGGGGGCGGCTACGAGCAGTACTTC.

The chain recombines TRBV29-1 with TRBJ1-3, with D tentatively TRBD1 (6 bases). Per germline, CDR1 SQVTM and CDR2 ANQGSEA. This CDR3 region has 14 residues. With 4 bases removed from V and 0 bases from J, the gap between germline ends came to 10 bases. Here the CDR3 reads CSVGNRASGNTIYF. Here the CDR3 DNA reads TGCAGCGTTGGAAACAGGGCCTCTGGAAACACCATATATTTT.

J is TRBJ2-1 and V is TRBV5-6; D not resolved. The CDR3 length is 13 residues. V gave up 1 base and J gave up 9 bases, with 11 bases separating them. CDR1 and CDR2 from the germline V gene are SGHDT and YYEEEE. As DNA, the CDR3 is TGTGCCAGCAGCTTGAGTGGCTACTTTGAGCAGTTCTTC. It codes for CASSLSGYFEQFF.

The V and J genes are TRBV4-2 and TRBJ2-1, with D perhaps TRBD1 (5 bases). Germline lookup yields CDR1 LGHNA and CDR2 YNFKEQ. This CDR3 has 16 amino acids. Between the trimmed V and J ends, which lost 1 base and 6 bases, there was a span of 16 bases. CDR3 sequence reads: CASSQADSDPGNEQFF. In DNA, the CDR3 is TGTGCCAGCAGCCAAGCAGACAGCGATCCCGGCAATGAGCAGTTCTTC.

The chain uses TRBV10-1 and TRBJ2-2; D might be TRBD1 (6 bases). Trimming removed 4 bases at V and 4 bases at J, with 7 bases between. This CDR3 has 13 amino acids. Germline CDR1 reads WNHNN; CDR2 reads SYGVQD (reference sequence). CDR3 DNA: TGCGCCAGCAGTGGGGGGCGCACCGGGGAGCTGTTTTTT. Protein: CASSGGRTGELFF.

V is TRBV7-6 and J is TRBJ1-3, with TRBD1 identical over 7 bases. The CDR3 covers 15 residues. The ends lost 5 bases at V and 0 bases at J; junction bases unmatched: 4. The germline V gene has CDR1 SGHVS and CDR2 FNYEAQ. CDR3 DNA: TGTGCCAGCAGCCGACAGGGCCCCTCTGGAAACACCATATATTTT. Translation gives CASSRQGPSGNTIYF.

The chain couples TRBV6-5 to TRBJ2-1, with 9 bases aligning to TRBD2. CDR1 MNHEY and CDR2 SVGAGI come from the germline V gene. Trimming at V came to 5 bases and at J to 0 bases, leaving 2 bases not matched to a gene. The CDR3 consists of 15 residues. Here the CDR3 reads CASSISGSSYNEQFF. The CDR3 DNA reads TGTGCCAGCAGTATTAGCGGGAGCTCCTACAATGAGCAGTTCTTC.

The gene calls are TRBV5-1 and TRBJ2-7, with 7 bases fitting TRBD1. Germline CDR1 is SGHRS and CDR2 is YFSETQ. The CDR3 spans 13 residues. J gave up 3 bases and V 4 bases, and 4 bases lay outside the gene matches. The CDR3 loop is CASSRDSNYEQYF. Written as DNA, the CDR3 is TGCGCCAGCAGCCGGGACAGTAACTACGAGCAGTACTTC.

The chain joins TRBV2 to TRBJ2-1; D might be TRBD1 (5 bases). V was shortened by 11 bases and J by 5 bases, with 16 bases between the two germline ends. The CDR3 runs to 13 residues. Per germline, CDR1 SNHLY and CDR2 FYNNEI. CDR3 coding DNA: TGTGCCGGTCGACAGCCCCCCAACAATGAGCAGTTCTTC. The encoded protein is CAGRQPPNNEQFF. Together with reference TRBV2 and TRBJ2-1, the CDR3 gives the full variable domain: EPEVTQTPSHQVTQMGQEVILRCVPISNHLYFYWYRQILGQKVEFLVSFYNNEISEKSEIFDDQFSVERPDGSNFTLKIRSTKLEDSAMYFCAGRQPPNNEQFFGPGTRLTVL.

J is TRBJ1-2 and V is TRBV7-8; 12 bases align to TRBD1. Trimming removed 5 bases from V and 7 bases from J; junction bases left unmatched: 11. The CDR3 is 16 amino acids. The germline V gene has CDR1 SGHVS and CDR2 FQNEAQ. CDR3 sequence reads: CASSPYPGQGAFGYTF. In DNA, the CDR3 is TGTGCCAGCAGCCCATACCCGGGACAGGGGGCTTTTGGCTACACCTTC.

The chain employs TRBV19 and TRBJ2-5; D may match TRBD1 or TRBD2 (6 bases each). In germline, CDR1 is LNHDA, CDR2 SQIVND (reference sequence). The CDR3 totals 14 residues. V lost 6 bases and J lost 5, with 16 bases in between. The CDR3 DNA is TGTGCCAGTAGCCTTGGGGGGCCCGGGGAGACCCAGTACTTC. This codes for CASSLGGPGETQYF.

The chain combines TRBV2 with TRBJ2-2; D possibly corresponds to TRBD1 (6 bases). Per the germline V gene, CDR1 is SNHLY and CDR2 is FYNNEI. Trimming took 3 bases from V and 0 from J, leaving 11 bases between them. The CDR3 spans 16 residues. CDR3 bases: TGTGCCAGCAGTGATGCTCGGACAGCGAACACCGGGGAGCTGTTTTTT. Translated: CASSDARTANTGELFF.

V and J are TRBV10-2 and TRBJ2-7; possibly TRBD2 for D (5 bases). This CDR3 is built from 13 residues. Between the trimmed V and J ends, which lost 4 bases and 7 bases, there was a span of 14 bases. CDR1 is WSHSY, CDR2 SAAADI, per germline. CDR3: CASSVEGPREQYF. The CDR3 DNA is TGCGCCAGCAGTGTAGAGGGCCCTAGAGAGCAGTACTTC.

The chain recombines TRBV5-5 with TRBJ1-4; D is unclear. The germline V gene has CDR1 SGHKS and CDR2 YYEKEE (reference sequence). Trimming stripped 4 bases from V and 10 bases from J, with 17 bases between. This CDR3 contains 14 residues. The CDR3 spells CASSLQVEIGKLFF. The DNA of the CDR3 is TGTGCCAGCAGCCTCCAGGTAGAAATCGGAAAACTGTTTTTT.

V is TRBV19 and J is TRBJ2-7; 11 bases are a match to TRBD1. CDR1 and CDR2 from the germline V gene are LNHDA and SQIVND (reference sequence). This CDR3 comprises 12 residues. Germline trimming cut 8 bases from V and 4 bases from J; bases unmatched to any gene: 1. CDR3 nucleotide sequence: TGTGCCAGTGGGACAGGGGGGTACGAGCAGTACTTC. Translating it yields CASGTGGYEQYF.

The chain employs TRBV5-1 and TRBJ1-6; 8 nucleotides match TRBD1. The CDR3 runs to 19 residues. From germline, CDR1 is SGHRS and CDR2 YFSETQ. The J segment lost 4 bases and the V segment lost 2 bases, leaving 14 bases of the junction unmatched. CDR3 in DNA: TGCGCCAGCAGCTTTCCTCCCGGACAGGGCGACGTTTATAATTCACCCCTCCACTTT. Amino acids: CASSFPPGQGDVYNSPLHF. The full variable domain, rest sourced from reference TRBV5-1 and TRBJ1-6, is KAGVTQTPRYLIKTRGQQVTLSCSPISGHRSVSWYQQTPGQGLQFLFEYFSETQRNKGNFPGRFSGRQFSNSRSEMNVSTLELGDSALYLCASSFPPGQGDVYNSPLHFGNGTRLTVT.

V is TRBV2 and J is TRBJ2-3; no reliable D call. The germline CDR1 and CDR2 sequences are SNHLY and FYNNEI. The CDR3 is 11 residues long. The V gene lost 3 bases and the J gene lost 4 bases, with 2 bases spanning the gap. CDR3 loop: CASSDSDTQYF. CDR3 coding DNA: TGTGCCAGCAGTGATTCAGATACGCAGTATTTT.

The chain recombines TRBV7-9 with TRBJ1-4; D remains unclear. V was clipped by 1 base and J by 4 bases, with 16 bases between them. The CDR3 spans 17 residues. From germline, CDR1 is SEHNR and CDR2 FQNEAQ (reference sequence). CDR3: CASSLDLGGKSNEKLFF. CDR3 DNA: TGTGCCAGCAGCTTAGATCTGGGCGGTAAAAGTAATGAAAAACTGTTTTTT.